Each of the 22 T cell receptor beta chains below was sequenced from the same sample in a study of memory CD4+ T cells and cytomegalovirus serostatus. Clones were read by immunoSEQ multiplex PCR, and TCRdb kept only the in-frame ones, dropping some. The data contain about 60,000 clones, around three quarters of them singletons. The sort gate was single viable CD3+CD4+CD8-CD45RO+ cells for memory CD4+ T cells. The specimen sequenced was memory CD4+ T cells from blood. The source of these receptors is an adult in good health and CMV-seropositive.

J is TRBJ2-3 and V is TRBV18; perhaps TRBD2 as D (5 bases). Germline V gene sequence: CDR1 KGHSH, CDR2 LQKENI. Trimming left V 2 bases short and J 4 bases short, with 7 bases between. This CDR3 has 13 residues. CDR3 protein: CASSPVAPDTQYF. CDR3 nucleotides: TGTGCCAGCTCACCAGTAGCGCCAGATACGCAGTATTTT. Supplemented by reference TRBV18 and TRBJ2-3, the full variable domain reads NAGVMQNPRHLVRRRGQEARLRCSPMKGHSHVYWYRQLPEEGLKFMVYLQKENIIDESGMPKERFSAEFPKEGPSILRIQQVVRGDSAAYFCASSPVAPDTQYFGPGTRLTVL.

The chain couples TRBV7-2 to TRBJ2-5; D uncertain. Germline values: CDR1 SGHTA, CDR2 FQGNSA. Trimming removed 5 bases at V and 5 bases at J, with 15 bases between. The CDR3 runs to 14 residues. The CDR3 DNA follows: TGTGCCAGCAGCCCGTTCAGGATTTCGGAGACCCAGTACTTC. Its translation: CASSPFRISETQYF.

The rearrangement joins TRBV15 to TRBJ2-3, with TRBD1 matching over 10 bases. Germline CDR1 reads LNHNV; CDR2 reads YYDKDF (reference sequence). J was trimmed by 1 base and V by 3 bases; bases with no gene match: 7. This CDR3 spans 17 amino acids. The CDR3 nucleotides read TGTGCCACCAGCAGGGAAAGACAGGGGGCGGGCACAGATACGCAGTATTTT. Amino acids: CATSRERQGAGTDTQYF. The entire variable domain, with the rest obtained from reference TRBV15 and TRBJ2-3, is as follows: DAMVIQNPRYQVTQFGKPVTLSCSQTLNHNVMYWYQQKSSQAPKLLFHYYDKDFNNEADTPDNFQSRRPNTSFCFLDIRSPGLGDTAMYLCATSRERQGAGTDTQYFGPGTRLTVL.

The CDR3 spells CASSRSGANVLTF. The CDR3 DNA sequence: TGTGCCAGCAGCCGATCTGGGGCCAACGTCCTGACTTTC. This chain links TRBV14 with TRBJ2-6; D is uncertain. V was clipped by 4 bases and J by 1 base, with 2 bases between them. The germline CDR1 and CDR2 sequences are SGHDN and FVKESK. The CDR3 sequence is 13 residues long.

This chain uses TRBV7-2 with TRBJ2-3, with 8 bases lining up with TRBD1. This CDR3 spans 13 amino acids. The V and J ends lost 8 bases and 6 bases, in that order; junction bases with no gene match: 7. CDR1 and CDR2 from the germline V gene are SGHTA and FQGNSA. The CDR3 DNA follows: TGTGCCAGCGCCGGGACAGGTGTGGATACGCAGTATTTT. It yields the protein CASAGTGVDTQYF.

The chain combines TRBV6-6 with TRBJ1-2; 9 positions agree with TRBD1. The CDR3 is 13 amino acids. Germline V gene lookup returns CDR1 MNHNY and CDR2 SVGAGI (reference sequence). Trimming at V came to 5 bases and at J to 8 bases, leaving 6 bases not matched to a gene. The CDR3 is CASSRDRDGGYTF. CDR3 sequence (DNA): TGTGCCAGCAGTCGGGACAGGGATGGAGGCTACACCTTC.

This chain joins TRBV7-2 and TRBJ2-1, with D possibly called TRBD1 or TRBD2 (5 bases each). Germline values: CDR1 SGHTA, CDR2 FQGNSA. V lost 5 bases, J lost 1 base, and 12 bases lay in between. CDR3 length: 15 amino acids. In DNA form, the CDR3 reads TGTGCCAGCAGCCTGGGGACGCAGTCCTACAATGAGCAGTTCTTC. This encodes CASSLGTQSYNEQFF.

The J gene is TRBJ2-1, the V gene TRBV11-3, with 8 bases matching TRBD2. V lost 0 bases and J lost 1; bases outside the gene matches: 8. CDR3 length: 18 amino acids. The germline V gene has CDR1 SGHNT and CDR2 YENEEA. The CDR3 DNA is TGTGCCAGCAGCTTAGACCAAAGCGGGAGTGCATCCTACAATGAGCAGTTCTTC. Translation: CASSLDQSGSASYNEQFF.

This clone was detected once. The rearrangement links TRBV18 to TRBJ2-3; no firm D call. The CDR3 loop spans 14 amino acids. The V and J ends lost 2 bases and 2 bases respectively, with 8 bases between them. Germline V lookup: CDR1 KGHSH, CDR2 LQKENI. The CDR3 DNA follows: TGTGCCAGCTCACCATCCGGTAACACAGATACGCAGTATTTT. Amino acids: CASSPSGNTDTQYF.

The rearrangement uses TRBV27 and TRBJ1-2; 8 bases fit TRBD1. CDR1 is MNHEY, CDR2 SMNVEV, per germline (reference sequence). The length of the CDR3 is 14 residues. The junction had 9 bases not matched to a gene; V was cut back by 5 bases and J by 7 bases. This CDR3 is CASSTQTGGGGYTF. CDR3 DNA: TGTGCCAGCAGTACCCAAACAGGGGGAGGTGGCTACACCTTC.

This chain joins TRBV30 and TRBJ1-5; the D gene is possibly TRBD1 (5 bases). The germline V gene encodes CDR1 GTSNPN and CDR2 SVGIG (reference sequence). The CDR3 runs to 12 residues. With 1 base removed from V and 11 bases from J, the gap between germline ends came to 12 bases. The CDR3 sequence is CAWSAGPRTQHF. The DNA for the CDR3 is TGTGCCTGGAGTGCAGGGCCCCGGACCCAGCATTTT.

The chain uses TRBV2 and TRBJ2-3; possibly TRBD1 or TRBD2 for D (5 bases each). This CDR3 spans 12 amino acids. V was clipped by 4 bases and J by 5 bases, with 7 bases between them. The germline V gene encodes CDR1 SNHLY and CDR2 FYNNEI. CDR3 in DNA: TGTGCCAGCAGTGGGGACGTAGATACGCAGTATTTT. The encoded protein is CASSGDVDTQYF.

The chain is built from TRBV7-9 and TRBJ2-3, with 8 bases fitting TRBD2. The V segment lost 4 bases and the J segment 4 bases; nucleotides outside the gene matches: 10. This CDR3 contains 16 residues. CDR1 is SEHNR and CDR2 is FQNEAQ in the germline V gene (reference sequence). This chain's CDR3 is CASSSAISGGADTQYF. As DNA, the CDR3 is TGTGCCAGCAGCTCCGCCATAAGCGGGGGAGCAGATACGCAGTATTTT.

The chain joins TRBV6-6 to TRBJ2-5; D is unclear. The length of the CDR3 is 15 residues. The V gene lost 4 bases and the J gene lost 1 base, with 13 bases spanning the gap. Germline CDR1 is MNHNY and CDR2 is SVGAGI (reference sequence). In DNA form, the CDR3 reads TGTGCCAGCAGTTTTCCTCCTGGGTTCCAAGAGACCCAGTACTTC. Translating it yields CASSFPPGFQETQYF.

This rearrangement joins TRBV5-1 to TRBJ2-7, with D perhaps matching TRBD1 or TRBD2 (6 bases each). CDR3 length: 13 residues. Trimming took off 4 bases at V and 3 bases at J, with 11 bases between the two ends. From germline, CDR1 is SGHRS and CDR2 YFSETQ. The CDR3 DNA reads TGCGCCAGCAGCCCGGAGGGGGTCTACGAGCAGTACTTC. Translation: CASSPEGVYEQYF. Full variable domain (remainder filled in from reference TRBV5-1 and TRBJ2-7): KAGVTQTPRYLIKTRGQQVTLSCSPISGHRSVSWYQQTPGQGLQFLFEYFSETQRNKGNFPGRFSGRQFSNSRSEMNVSTLELGDSALYLCASSPEGVYEQYFGPGTRLTVT.

The chain employs TRBV27 and TRBJ1-5; 8 positions agree with TRBD1. With 6 bases clipped from V and 4 bases from J, the junction kept 8 bases outside the gene matches. The CDR3 runs to 15 residues. CDR1 is MNHEY and CDR2 is SMNVEV in the germline V gene (reference sequence). The CDR3 DNA reads as TGTGCCAGCAGCCCCCGGACAGGGCCGAATCAGCCCCAGCATTTT. This encodes CASSPRTGPNQPQHF.

The CDR3 here is CASSLQARMNTEAFF. The CDR3 DNA sequence: TGTGCCAGCAGTTTACAGGCCCGCATGAACACTGAAGCTTTCTTT. The chain has TRBV27 and TRBJ1-1, with no clear D. This CDR3 is 15 amino acids long. CDR1 is MNHEY, CDR2 SMNVEV, per germline (reference sequence). V dropped 2 bases and J dropped 0 bases, with 10 bases sitting between them.

The rearrangement uses TRBV5-1 and TRBJ2-1; maybe TRBD1 (6 bases). The V gene lost 4 bases and the J gene lost 0 bases, with 11 bases spanning the gap. Germline CDR1 SGHRS, CDR2 YFSETQ. CDR3 length: 15 residues. The CDR3 bases are TGCGCCAGCAGCCTGACAGGAAGCTCCTACAATGAGCAGTTCTTC. It is translated as CASSLTGSSYNEQFF.

The CDR3: CASSSPHRGHTETQYF. The CDR3, as DNA: TGTGCCAGCAGCTCCCCCCACAGGGGGCATACGGAGACCCAGTACTTC. This chain uses TRBV5-6 with TRBJ2-5; 9 bases map to TRBD1. The CDR3 contains 16 residues. Germline V gene lookup returns CDR1 SGHDT and CDR2 YYEEEE. The V and J ends lost 3 bases and 5 bases, in that order; junction bases with no gene match: 11.

J is TRBJ1-2 and V is TRBV29-1; no clear D gene. Germline-derived CDR1 and CDR2 are SQVTM and ANQGSEA. V dropped 3 bases and J dropped 2 bases, with 4 bases sitting between them. The CDR3 extends over 11 amino acids. This CDR3 reads CSVEGNYGYTF. CDR3 coding DNA: TGCAGCGTTGAGGGAAACTATGGCTACACCTTC. The full variable domain, its missing parts supplied by reference TRBV29-1 and TRBJ1-2, is SAVISQKPSRDICQRGTSLTIQCQVDSQVTMMFWYRQQPGQSLTLIATANQGSEATYESGFVIDKFPISRPNLTFSTLTVSNMSPEDSSIYLCSVEGNYGYTFGSGTRLTVV.

CDR3 amino acids: CAWNRGRGETQYF. CDR3 coding DNA: TGTGCCTGGAACCGCGGCAGGGGAGAGACCCAGTACTTC. The genes are TRBV30 and TRBJ2-5; D possibly corresponds to TRBD1 (6 bases). V was pared by 4 bases and J by 4 bases, with 13 bases between. CDR1 and CDR2 from the germline V gene are GTSNPN and SVGIG (reference sequence). The CDR3 spans 13 residues.

This chain connects TRBV5-1 to TRBJ1-1; D remains ambiguous. Looked up from germline, CDR1 is SGHRS and CDR2 is YFSETQ. V was cut by 0 bases and J by 5 bases, with 11 bases left in between. This CDR3 spans 14 amino acids. The CDR3 sequence: CASSLDGLSTEAFF. The CDR3 DNA follows: TGCGCCAGCAGCTTGGACGGGTTATCGACTGAAGCTTTCTTT.